Described below is a single T cell receptor beta chain sequence and its context. The germline gives CDR1 MNHNY, CDR2 SVGAGI (reference sequence). This CDR3 contains 16 residues. V shed 8 bases and J 6 bases; nucleotides not matched to a gene: 14. This record belongs to a study of graft-versus-host responses after intestinal transplantation. The table came from immunoSEQ multiplex PCR; TCRdb's copy has only in-frame clones and leaves some out. Counted here are approximately 19,000 clones, roughly 37% occurring once; the ten biggest clones make up approximately 0.9%. This sample comprised alloreactive CD4+ T cells from a mixed lymphocyte reaction culture, obtained before intestinal transplant. Indicated subset: CFSE-low proliferating T cells sorted from roughly 6-day pre-transplant mixed lymphocyte reaction (GvH or HvG direction). This clonotype originated in a human patient who received an intestinal transplant. The rearrangement joins TRBV6-6 to TRBJ2-1, with TRBD1 matching over 9 bases. The CDR3 coding sequence is TGTGCCAGCTCACCTCAACAGGGGGCGAGGGTCAATGAGCAGTTCTTC. Translating it yields CASSPQQGARVNEQFF.